Each of the 21 T cell receptor beta chains below was sequenced from the same sample in a study of OX40 agonist ivuxolimab in advanced cancers. The method was immunoSEQ multiplex PCR; TCRdb's version includes in-frame clones alone and lacks a portion of them. The table lists roughly 70,000 clones, just over 85% of them singletons, with 2% to 2.5% in the top ten. Material: CD4+ or CD8+ T cells sorted from blood, obtained in a trial of the OX40 agonist ivuxolimab. The receptors were gathered from an adult with an advanced solid tumor such as melanoma, head and neck, liver or kidney cancer.

This chain links TRBV5-1 with TRBJ1-4; no reliable D call. Looked up from germline, CDR1 is SGHRS and CDR2 is YFSETQ. Trimming left V 4 bases short and J 0 bases short, with 13 bases between. The CDR3 has 16 amino acids. The CDR3 loop reads CASSLSTTTTNEKLFF. In DNA, the CDR3 is TGCGCCAGCAGCCTCTCTACAACCACAACTAATGAAAAACTGTTTTTT. The variable domain in full, with the rest retrieved from reference TRBV5-1 and TRBJ1-4, is KAGVTQTPRYLIKTRGQQVTLSCSPISGHRSVSWYQQTPGQGLQFLFEYFSETQRNKGNFPGRFSGRQFSNSRSEMNVSTLELGDSALYLCASSLSTTTTNEKLFFGSGTQLSVL.

The rearrangement uses TRBV6-4 and TRBJ2-7, with D perhaps TRBD1 or TRBD2 (5 bases each). Looked up from germline, CDR1 is MRHNA and CDR2 is SNTAGT. Trimming took 2 bases from V and 2 from J, leaving 13 bases between them. This CDR3 spans 15 amino acids. The DNA for the CDR3 is TGTGCCAGCAGTGACCCCCGGGACCATACCTACGAGCAGTACTTC. Protein sequence: CASSDPRDHTYEQYF.

In this sample, this clone turned up once. Mismatch with germline at one junction end may stem from a read error. Other DNA sequences within the sample encode an identical CDR3. V gene TRBV4-3 combines with J gene TRBJ2-7, with 10 bases that match TRBD2. CDR3 size: 14 residues. CDR1 LGHNA and CDR2 YSLEER come from the germline V gene. CDR3 residues: CASSQIAGGHEQYF. CDR3 DNA: TGCGCTAGCAGCCAAATAGCGGGGGGACACGAGCAGTACTTC.

The chain is built from TRBV7-3 and TRBJ2-1; D may be TRBD1 (6 bases). The germline V and J ends were trimmed by 5 bases and 7 bases, with 15 bases remaining between them. The CDR3 is made up of 14 amino acids. In germline, CDR1 is SGHTA, CDR2 FQGTGA. The CDR3 loop is CASSPGTISNEQFF. For the CDR3, the DNA is TGTGCCAGCAGCCCCGGGACAATCTCTAATGAGCAGTTCTTC.

This chain joins TRBV6-5 and TRBJ1-3; TRBD1 matches at 9 bases. V gave up 6 bases and J gave up 6 bases; unmatched junction bases: 6. CDR3 size: 14 residues. The germline gives CDR1 MNHEY, CDR2 SVGAGI. DNA of the CDR3: TGTGCCAGCAGCCCCGGGACAGGGAAAAACACCATATATTTT. Encoded protein: CASSPGTGKNTIYF.

This chain links TRBV18 with TRBJ1-4; D gene uncertain. Germline assignment: CDR1 KGHSH and CDR2 LQKENI. There are 13 residues in the CDR3. The V gene lost 2 bases and the J gene lost 8 bases, with 9 bases spanning the gap. The CDR3 reads CASSPGVGEKLFF. CDR3 bases: TGTGCCAGCTCACCAGGGGTAGGCGAAAAACTGTTTTTT.

This clone was counted a few times. The rearrangement links TRBV28 to TRBJ2-1; no clear D gene. Trimming removed 6 bases from V and 4 bases from J, with 10 bases in between. Germline CDR1 and CDR2: MDHEN and SYDVKM. The CDR3 extends over 13 amino acids. CDR3 region: CASSFDSYNEQFF. For the CDR3, the DNA is TGTGCCAGCAGCTTTGACTCTTACAATGAGCAGTTCTTC.

The chain couples TRBV7-2 to TRBJ2-5, with 8 bases matching TRBD1. This CDR3 has 15 residues. Germline trimming cut 0 bases from V and 0 bases from J; bases unmatched to any gene: 0. From germline, CDR1 is SGHTA and CDR2 FQGNSA. The CDR3 DNA reads as TGTGCCAGCAGCTTAGCGGGACAGGACCAAGAGACCCAGTACTTC. Amino acid sequence: CASSLAGQDQETQYF. The entire variable domain, with the rest obtained from reference TRBV7-2 and TRBJ2-5, is as follows: GAGVSQSPSNKVTEKGKDVELRCDPISGHTALYWYRQSLGQGLEFLIYFQGNSAPDKSGLPSDRFSAERTGGSVSTLTIQRTQQEDSAVYLCASSLAGQDQETQYFGPGTRLLVL.

The chain uses TRBV30 and TRBJ1-6; no definite D call. Germline V gene lookup returns CDR1 GTSNPN and CDR2 SVGIG (reference sequence). Between the trimmed V and J ends, which lost 4 bases and 12 bases, there was a span of 10 bases. The CDR3 covers 11 residues. The CDR3 sequence is CAWTTWGPLHF. CDR3 coding DNA: TGTGCCTGGACTACCTGGGGACCCCTCCACTTT.

This clone was detected a few times. V gene TRBV7-8 combines with J gene TRBJ2-7; D is perhaps TRBD2 (5 bases). Trimming removed 5 bases from V and 2 bases from J, with 19 bases in between. The CDR3 is 16 residues long. Germline CDR1 is SGHVS and CDR2 is FQNEAQ. The CDR3 is CASSAVLANEPYEQYF. CDR3 DNA sequence: TGTGCCAGCAGCGCGGTCTTAGCGAACGAACCCTACGAGCAGTACTTC.

This chain joins TRBV5-1 and TRBJ2-1; tentative D call: TRBD1 (6 bases). The CDR3 extends over 15 amino acids. Between the trimmed V and J ends, which lost 6 bases and 6 bases, there was a span of 19 bases. CDR1 is SGHRS, CDR2 YFSETQ, per germline. The chain's CDR3 is CASTLGTLNANEQFF. CDR3 nucleotides: TGCGCCAGCACTCTGGGGACACTAAACGCCAATGAGCAGTTCTTC. The full variable domain, in which reference TRBV5-1 and TRBJ2-1 provide the parts outside the CDR3, is KAGVTQTPRYLIKTRGQQVTLSCSPISGHRSVSWYQQTPGQGLQFLFEYFSETQRNKGNFPGRFSGRQFSNSRSEMNVSTLELGDSALYLCASTLGTLNANEQFFGPGTRLTVL.

This clone is categorized as medium-sized. The chain carries TRBV5-4 and TRBJ2-7, with D hard to call. V lost 2 bases and J lost 2, with 11 bases in between. This CDR3 spans 14 amino acids. CDR1 and CDR2 (germline): SGHNT, YYREEE (reference sequence). As DNA, the CDR3 is TGTGCCAGCAGCTTAGGGCAGAGAACCTACGAGCAGTACTTC. Its translation: CASSLGQRTYEQYF.

This clone is a singleton in its sample. V is TRBV12-5 and J is TRBJ2-1; TRBD2 matches at 7 bases. The germline gives CDR1 LGHNT, CDR2 FRNRAP. The CDR3 covers 14 residues. V was clipped by 6 bases and J by 0 bases; unmatched bases: 2. Here the CDR3 reads CASGTSASYNEQFF. The CDR3 DNA reads TGTGCTAGTGGAACTAGCGCCTCCTACAATGAGCAGTTCTTC.

This clone is judged medium-sized. This chain joins TRBV4-1 and TRBJ1-2; D not certain. Trimming pared 1 base from V and 7 bases from J, leaving 13 bases between. Germline values: CDR1 MGHRA, CDR2 YSYEKL. This CDR3 region has 14 residues. The CDR3 protein is CASSQVIVSSGYTF. Here the CDR3 DNA reads TGCGCCAGCAGCCAAGTTATTGTGTCTAGTGGCTACACCTTC.

V and J are TRBV4-2 and TRBJ1-6; D gene ambiguous. This CDR3 spans 18 amino acids. V dropped 0 bases and J dropped 5 bases, with 17 bases sitting between them. The germline gives CDR1 LGHNA, CDR2 YNFKEQ. The CDR3 sequence: CASSQDYRAEQNNSPLHF. The CDR3 bases are TGTGCCAGCAGCCAAGATTATCGAGCGGAACAGAATAATTCACCCCTCCACTTT.

This rearrangement joins TRBV5-1 to TRBJ1-6; TRBD1 agrees at 12 bases. V lost 4 bases and J lost 8; bases outside the gene matches: 7. The CDR3 runs 16 residues. CDR1 SGHRS and CDR2 YFSETQ come from the germline V gene. CDR3 region: CASSPGTGGFDSPLHF. Written as DNA, the CDR3 is TGCGCCAGCAGCCCCGGGACAGGGGGCTTCGATTCACCCCTCCACTTT.

The chain has TRBV2 and TRBJ2-1; D possibly corresponds to TRBD1 (5 bases). The germline CDR1 and CDR2 sequences are SNHLY and FYNNEI. The CDR3 spans 13 residues. V was trimmed by 4 bases and J by 9 bases, leaving 13 bases between them. The CDR3 here is CASSARVDSEQFF. Here the CDR3 DNA reads TGTGCCAGCAGTGCCAGGGTAGATAGTGAGCAGTTCTTC.

The chain joins TRBV28 to TRBJ1-5; possible D gene TRBD1, 5 bases. CDR1 is MDHEN, CDR2 SYDVKM, per germline. The length of the CDR3 is 15 residues. Trimming took off 2 bases at V and 2 bases at J, with 10 bases between the two ends. Here the CDR3 reads CASSLAGLGNQPQHF. In DNA form, the CDR3 reads TGTGCCAGCAGTTTAGCAGGGCTAGGCAATCAGCCCCAGCATTTT.

This chain connects TRBV2 to TRBJ1-2; 8 bases line up with TRBD1. CDR3 length equals 14 residues. Unmatched junction bases numbered 2, after V lost 2 bases and J lost 3 bases. Germline CDR1 is SNHLY and CDR2 is FYNNEI. In nucleotides, the CDR3 is TGTGCCAGCAGTGAATACAGGGGGGACTATGGCTACACCTTC. This codes for CASSEYRGDYGYTF.

This chain joins TRBV7-9 and TRBJ1-1; D unclear. The germline V gene has CDR1 SEHNR and CDR2 FQNEAQ (reference sequence). Trimming pared 2 bases from V and 7 bases from J, leaving 17 bases between. The CDR3 consists of 15 residues. CDR3 region: CASSLWAPGGSEAFF. The CDR3 coding sequence is TGTGCCAGCAGCTTATGGGCCCCCGGTGGGAGTGAAGCTTTCTTT. Full variable domain (outside the CDR3, taken from reference TRBV7-9 and TRBJ1-1): DTGVSQNPRHKITKRGQNVTFRCDPISEHNRLYWYRQTLGQGPEFLTYFQNEAQLEKSRLLSDRFSAERPKGSFSTLEIQRTEQGDSAMYLCASSLWAPGGSEAFFGQGTRLTVV.

This chain links TRBV4-1 with TRBJ2-2; 7 bases align to TRBD2. Germline-derived CDR1 and CDR2 are MGHRA and YSYEKL. J lost 4 bases, V lost 0 bases, and 11 bases had no gene match. The length of the CDR3 is 18 residues. The CDR3 region is CASSQDWVGGPRTGELFF. CDR3 nucleotides: TGCGCCAGCAGCCAAGATTGGGTGGGAGGGCCGCGCACCGGGGAGCTGTTTTTT.